These 26 T cell receptor beta chains share one sample of origin, sequenced in a study of blood T cell repertoires in COVID-19. Repertoires were generated with immunoSEQ multiplex PCR, while TCRdb's copy carries only in-frame clones and drops some. The table has hundreds of thousands of clones, around four fifths seen once. Sequences were obtained from peripheral blood. The source is a woman between 45 and 60 years old with active or convalescent COVID-19.

This sequence joins TRBV19 and TRBJ2-7; the match to TRBD2 covers 7 bases. Trimming cost V 6 bases and J 3 bases; bases outside gene matches: 5. This CDR3 spans 13 amino acids. Per the germline V gene, CDR1 is LNHDA and CDR2 is SQIVND (reference sequence). CDR3 protein: CASRTSGGYEQYF. The DNA for the CDR3 is TGTGCCAGTAGGACTTCGGGGGGCTACGAGCAGTACTTC.

The chain joins TRBV7-2 to TRBJ1-1; no firm D call. The CDR3 sequence is 15 residues long. Looked up from germline, CDR1 is SGHTA and CDR2 is FQGNSA. Trimming removed 3 bases from V and 2 bases from J, with 13 bases in between. As DNA, the CDR3 is TGTGCCAGCAGCTTGTGGTCAGGAATTAACACTGAAGCTTTCTTT. Its translation is CASSLWSGINTEAFF.

V usage is TRBV5-1 and J usage is TRBJ2-3; no clear D. V shed 5 bases and J shed 3 bases, with 13 bases lying between them. CDR1 and CDR2 (germline): SGHRS, YFSETQ. This CDR3 is 14 amino acids long. CDR3 coding DNA: TGCGCCAGCAGGTTAGACGGGTCAACAGATACGCAGTATTTT. Protein sequence: CASRLDGSTDTQYF.

This CDR3 reads CASRRGGQGNEQYF. DNA of the CDR3: TGCGCCAGCAGGAGGGGCGGACAGGGGAACGAGCAGTACTTC. The chain couples TRBV5-1 to TRBJ2-7, with 9 bases lining up with TRBD1. The CDR3 spans 14 residues. The V gene end was trimmed by 5 bases and the J gene end by 5 bases; junction bases not matched to a gene: 8. The germline CDR1 and CDR2 sequences are SGHRS and YFSETQ.

J is TRBJ2-3 and V is TRBV7-2, with 10 nucleotides matching TRBD2. There are 17 residues in the CDR3. V trimming: 1 base; J trimming: 2 bases; junction bases outside the gene matches: 6. From germline, CDR1 is SGHTA and CDR2 FQGNSA. This CDR3 reads CASSLDPSGRNTDTQYF. The CDR3 DNA is TGTGCCAGCAGCTTAGACCCTAGCGGGAGAAACACAGATACGCAGTATTTT.

This chain links TRBV2 with TRBJ2-7; 8 bases fit TRBD1. Unmatched junction bases numbered 7, after V lost 6 bases and J lost 3 bases. The CDR3 contains 14 residues. In germline, CDR1 is SNHLY, CDR2 FYNNEI. The CDR3 is CASSQGANIYEQYF. The CDR3 nucleotides read TGTGCCAGCAGCCAGGGGGCGAATATCTACGAGCAGTACTTC.

The chain employs TRBV5-1 and TRBJ2-3; unclear D gene. The CDR3 contains 15 residues. CDR1 SGHRS and CDR2 YFSETQ come from the germline V gene. Between the trimmed V and J ends, which lost 2 bases and 0 bases, there was a span of 10 bases. The CDR3 DNA sequence: TGCGCCAGCAGCTTCTTGAGGTCTAGCACAGATACGCAGTATTTT. Translated: CASSFLRSSTDTQYF.

The rearrangement joins TRBV2 to TRBJ2-3, with 9 bases identical to TRBD1. Germline CDR1 SNHLY, CDR2 FYNNEI. The CDR3 is 14 amino acids. The trim removed 6 bases at V and 2 bases at J, leaving 3 bases unmatched. The CDR3 bases are TGTGCCAGCAGCAGGACAGGGGACACAGATACGCAGTATTTT. It codes for CASSRTGDTDTQYF.

In the case of this clone: The DNA is left out, because the CDR3 cannot be placed on it with certainty; the CDR3 is given as TCRdb lists it. The J gene is TRBJ2-7, the V gene TRBV28; TRBD1, the D gene given by the table, was not confirmed from the DNA. The germline V gene has CDR1 MDHEN and CDR2 SYDVKM. The CDR3 adds up to 14 amino acids, both ends counted. CDR3 residues: CASFSGQGAWEQYF.

This clone was seen a single time. The rearrangement uses TRBV6-2 or TRBV6-3 and TRBJ1-4; 8 bases fit TRBD1. J lost 3 bases, V lost 4 bases, and 4 bases had no gene match. There are 15 residues in the CDR3. Germline CDR1 is MNHEY and CDR2 is SVGEGT. The CDR3 coding sequence is TGTGCCAGCAGTTCCCCGACAGGGGCTAATGAAAAACTGTTTTTT. This gives the protein CASSSPTGANEKLFF.

There are a few counts of this clone. The J gene is TRBJ1-4, the V gene TRBV14; a weak D match, TRBD1 (5 bases). The CDR3 covers 14 residues. V dropped 4 bases and J dropped 10 bases, with 16 bases sitting between them. CDR1 is SGHDN and CDR2 is FVKESK in the germline V gene. The CDR3 bases are TGTGCCAGCAGCCTTACAGGTTTAGGAGCAAAACTGTTTTTT. Protein: CASSLTGLGAKLFF.

J is TRBJ2-1 and V is TRBV18; 9 positions agree with TRBD1. Germline CDR1 reads KGHSH; CDR2 reads LQKENI. The CDR3 loop spans 16 amino acids. J lost 6 bases, V lost 3 bases, and 9 bases had no gene match. The DNA of the CDR3 is TGTGCCAGCTCACCGGGGACAGGGACAATGTCCAATGAGCAGTTCTTC. Translation gives CASSPGTGTMSNEQFF.

This clone was counted between two and nine times. This chain uses TRBV9 with TRBJ2-1; TRBD2 matches 9 bases. This CDR3 region has 16 residues. With V trimmed by 4 bases and J by 2 bases, 7 bases remained unmatched. Germline CDR1 reads SGDLS; CDR2 reads YYNGEE. CDR3 region: CASSQVSGRTYNEQFF. CDR3 DNA sequence: TGTGCCAGCAGCCAAGTAAGCGGGAGGACCTACAATGAGCAGTTCTTC.

The chain's CDR3 is CASSLEGPDSILQETQYF. CDR3 coding DNA: TGTGCCAGCAGCTTAGAGGGCCCGGACTCGATCCTCCAAGAGACCCAGTACTTC. The chain links TRBV7-9 to TRBJ2-5; weak D call: TRBD2 (5 bases). The V and J ends lost 1 base and 1 base respectively, with 19 bases between them. Looked up from germline, CDR1 is SEHNR and CDR2 is FQNEAQ (reference sequence). There are 18 residues in the CDR3.

This clone came up once. J is TRBJ2-7 and V is TRBV7-3; 10 nucleotides align to TRBD2. The CDR3 runs to 14 residues. Unmatched junction bases numbered 3, after V lost 5 bases and J lost 2 bases. Germline loops: CDR1 SGHTA, CDR2 FQGTGA. The CDR3 loop is CASSLLAGAYEQYF. The DNA of the CDR3 is TGTGCCAGCAGCCTCCTAGCGGGAGCCTACGAGCAGTACTTC.

Only a few counts were recorded for this clone. The sample carries other DNA sequences with the same CDR3. The rearrangement joins TRBV19 to TRBJ1-5; unclear D gene. This CDR3 has 14 residues. CDR1 is LNHDA, CDR2 SQIVND, per germline (reference sequence). V was pared by 2 bases and J by 4 bases, with 9 bases between. CDR3 bases: TGTGCCAGTAGTATAAGCTCCGGGAATCAGCCCCAGCATTTT. It encodes CASSISSGNQPQHF.

The chain joins TRBV28 to TRBJ1-5, with a weak D call TRBD1 (5 bases). Germline V CDR1 and CDR2: MDHEN, SYDVKM. The ends were cut back, 6 bases at V and 0 bases at J, with 15 bases in the middle. CDR3 length: 16 residues. The CDR3 DNA follows: TGTGCCAGCAGACCGTCAGGGTTGTATAGCAATCAGCCCCAGCATTTT. Translated, it gives CASRPSGLYSNQPQHF.

V and J are TRBV3-1 (or the pseudogene TRBV3-2) and TRBJ2-5, with D perhaps matching TRBD2 (5 bases). Per germline, CDR1 LGHDT and CDR2 YNNKEL (reference sequence). The CDR3 spans 13 residues. The V gene lost 4 bases and the J gene lost 4 bases, with 10 bases spanning the gap. The CDR3 DNA reads TGTGCCAGCAGCCGATTAGCGTCAGAGACCCAGTACTTC. Encoded protein: CASSRLASETQYF.

This clone was observed a single time. The J gene is TRBJ1-2, the V gene TRBV19; 7 bases are a match to TRBD1. Losses at the gene ends were 1 base for V and 4 bases for J; bases not matched to a gene: 9. This CDR3 spans 16 amino acids. Germline V lookup: CDR1 LNHDA, CDR2 SQIVND (reference sequence). As DNA, the CDR3 is TGTGCCAGTAGTATAGTAGGGGGCCGGACGAGCTATGGCTACACCTTC. Its protein product is CASSIVGGRTSYGYTF.

The chain employs TRBV6-1 and TRBJ1-3; the D is unclear. CDR3 length: 18 residues. Trimming pared 2 bases from V and 0 bases from J, leaving 17 bases between. Germline CDR1 and CDR2: MNHNS and SASEGT. CDR3 DNA sequence: TGTGCCAGCAGTGAAAGAACGGGTCTTTACTCCTCTGGAAACACCATATATTTT. Encoded protein: CASSERTGLYSSGNTIYF.

The rearrangement uses TRBV14 and TRBJ1-6; 7 bases match TRBD1. The CDR3 spans 14 residues. V lost 0 bases, J lost 11 bases, and 4 bases stayed unmatched. CDR1 is SGHDN, CDR2 FVKESK, per germline. CDR3 DNA: TGTGCCAGCAGCCAAGAGGGACAGCATACACCCCTCCACTTT. Translated, it gives CASSQEGQHTPLHF.

The chain recombines TRBV9 with TRBJ1-6, with 7 bases matching TRBD1. The CDR3 is made up of 14 amino acids. Germline assignment: CDR1 SGDLS and CDR2 YYNGEE. Trimming cost V 4 bases and J 7 bases; bases outside gene matches: 5. CDR3 in amino acids: CASSRQGYNSPLHF. CDR3 in DNA: TGTGCCAGCAGCCGACAGGGCTACAATTCACCCCTCCACTTT.

The rearrangement joins TRBV11-2 to TRBJ2-6; D unclear. V lost 5 bases and J lost 2, with 4 bases in between. CDR1 and CDR2 from the germline V gene are SGHAT and FQNNGV. This CDR3 has 13 residues. For the CDR3, the DNA is TGTGCCAGCAGCCTCCCTGGGGCCAACGTCCTGACTTTC. Translating gives CASSLPGANVLTF.

This clone was seen only once. This rearrangement joins TRBV27 to TRBJ2-7; D perhaps matches TRBD1 (5 bases). The germline V gene has CDR1 MNHEY and CDR2 SMNVEV (reference sequence). The V end lost 5 bases, the J end lost 7 bases, and 18 bases lay between the germline ends. CDR3 length: 14 residues. CDR3 sequence (DNA): TGTGCCAGCAGTCCCACAGGTTCCCCCTGGGAGCAGTACTTC. It codes for CASSPTGSPWEQYF.

The chain links TRBV11-2 to TRBJ2-7, with 9 positions matching TRBD2. CDR1 is SGHAT, CDR2 FQNNGV, per germline. This CDR3 has 12 amino acids. The V and J ends lost 3 bases and 6 bases, in that order; junction bases with no gene match: 0. The CDR3 loop reads CASSLGLAEQYF. In DNA, the CDR3 is TGTGCCAGCAGCTTGGGACTAGCCGAGCAGTACTTC.

The gene calls are TRBV28 and TRBJ1-2; D is uncertain. Germline V gene data show CDR1 as MDHEN and CDR2 as SYDVKM. The V gene lost 1 base and the J gene lost 7 bases, with 7 bases spanning the gap. The length of the CDR3 is 12 residues. The CDR3 DNA follows: TGTGCCAGCAGTTTATCGTCCGGTGGCTACACCTTC. It encodes CASSLSSGGYTF.